Listed here are 8 T cell receptor beta chains from one sample, sequenced in a study of neoadjuvant anti-PD-1 for oral cavity cancer. Documented time point: after neoadjuvant nivolumab, at surgical resection. Profiling relied on immunoSEQ multiplex PCR, and the TCRdb table lists in-frame clones only, not all of them. The repertoire holds about 37,000 clones, with roughly two fifths as singletons. This material consisted of tumor tissue, taken after nivolumab (anti-PD-1) treatment. These receptors all come from a person aged 40 to 85 with oral cavity squamous cell carcinoma.

A few counts support this clone. One end of the junction fails to match germline, which may point to a read error. The chain joins TRBV7-7 to TRBJ2-1; unclear D gene. Germline CDR1 reads SSHAT; CDR2 reads FNYEAQ (reference sequence). This CDR3 comprises 15 residues. CDR3 amino acids: CASSTDILSYNEQFF. The CDR3 DNA reads as TGTGCTAGCAGCACAGATATACTCTCCTACAATGAGCAGTTCTTC.

This rearrangement joins TRBV29-1 to TRBJ1-1; 10 nucleotides line up with TRBD1. CDR1 and CDR2 (germline): SQVTM, ANQGSEA. The CDR3 has 15 residues. The ends lost 5 bases at V and 3 bases at J; junction bases unmatched: 9. CDR3 nucleotide sequence: TGCAGCGTTTCCCAGGGGGGGACAGGGGACACTGAAGCTTTCTTT. Translated, it gives CSVSQGGTGDTEAFF.

This clone was seen a few times. The gene calls are TRBV5-1 and TRBJ1-2; 8 nucleotides match TRBD1. The V gene end was trimmed by 4 bases and the J gene end by 10 bases; junction bases not matched to a gene: 6. There are 12 residues in the CDR3. CDR1 and CDR2 from the germline V gene are SGHRS and YFSETQ. CDR3 residues: CASSPDRGDYTF. CDR3 DNA sequence: TGCGCCAGCAGCCCAGACAGGGGAGACTACACCTTC. The full variable domain, its missing parts supplied by reference TRBV5-1 and TRBJ1-2, is KAGVTQTPRYLIKTRGQQVTLSCSPISGHRSVSWYQQTPGQGLQFLFEYFSETQRNKGNFPGRFSGRQFSNSRSEMNVSTLELGDSALYLCASSPDRGDYTFGSGTRLTVV.

The gene calls are TRBV6-6 and TRBJ1-2, with a weak D call TRBD1 (5 bases). Germline-derived CDR1 and CDR2 are MNHNY and SVGAGI (reference sequence). V was pared by 0 bases and J by 4 bases, with 9 bases between. This CDR3 has 14 amino acids. The CDR3 reads CASSYSRGFYGYTF. CDR3 in DNA: TGTGCCAGCAGTTACTCGAGGGGCTTCTATGGCTACACCTTC.

CDR3 protein: CASSRDRNTEAFF. DNA of the CDR3: TGCGCCAGCAGCCGGGACAGGAACACTGAAGCTTTCTTT. The chain carries TRBV5-1 and TRBJ1-1; 7 nucleotides match TRBD1. This CDR3 contains 13 residues. Trimming took 4 bases from V and 1 from J; bases not matched to a gene: 1. Germline lookup yields CDR1 SGHRS and CDR2 YFSETQ.

This chain uses TRBV6-5 with TRBJ1-5, with 8 bases identical to TRBD1. The ends lost 7 bases at V and 4 bases at J; junction bases unmatched: 9. Germline CDR1 reads MNHEY; CDR2 reads SVGAGI. This CDR3 contains 15 residues. The CDR3 loop is CASILDRDRNQPQHF. In nucleotides, the CDR3 is TGTGCCAGCATTCTGGACAGGGATAGGAATCAGCCCCAGCATTTT.

The chain joins TRBV7-2 to TRBJ2-1; TRBD1 agrees at 7 bases. This CDR3 has 14 residues. The V gene end was trimmed by 5 bases and the J gene end by 7 bases; junction bases not matched to a gene: 8. Germline V lookup: CDR1 SGHTA, CDR2 FQGNSA. The CDR3 is CASSRGHGVNEQFF. Here the CDR3 DNA reads TGTGCCAGCAGCAGGGGGCATGGGGTGAATGAGCAGTTCTTC.

The rearrangement links TRBV6-1 to TRBJ2-3; TRBD2 agrees at 13 bases. V gave up 4 bases and J gave up 3 bases; unmatched junction bases: 1. This CDR3 has 15 amino acids. CDR1 is MNHNS and CDR2 is SASEGT in the germline V gene. The CDR3 is CASSVGLAGTDTQYF. Here the CDR3 DNA reads TGTGCCAGCAGTGTGGGACTAGCGGGGACAGATACGCAGTATTTT.